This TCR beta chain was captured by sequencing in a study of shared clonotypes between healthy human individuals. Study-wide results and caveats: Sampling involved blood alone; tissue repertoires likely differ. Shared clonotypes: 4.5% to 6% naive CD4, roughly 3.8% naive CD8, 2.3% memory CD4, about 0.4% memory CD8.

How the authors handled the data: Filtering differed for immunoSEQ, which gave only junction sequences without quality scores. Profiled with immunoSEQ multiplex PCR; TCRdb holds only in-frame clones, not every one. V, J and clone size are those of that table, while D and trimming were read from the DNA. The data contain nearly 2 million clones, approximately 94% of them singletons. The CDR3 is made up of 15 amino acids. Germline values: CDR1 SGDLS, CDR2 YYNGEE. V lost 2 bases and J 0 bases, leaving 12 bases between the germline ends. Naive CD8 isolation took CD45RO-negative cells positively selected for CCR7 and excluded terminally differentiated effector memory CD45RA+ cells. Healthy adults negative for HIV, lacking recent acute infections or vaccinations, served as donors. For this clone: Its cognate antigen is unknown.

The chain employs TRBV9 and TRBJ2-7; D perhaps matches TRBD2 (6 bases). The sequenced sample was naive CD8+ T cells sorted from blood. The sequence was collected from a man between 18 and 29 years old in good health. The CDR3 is CASSVSGQSSYEQYF. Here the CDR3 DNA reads TGTGCCAGCAGCGTCAGCGGGCAATCCTCCTACGAGCAGTACTTC.